This TCR beta chain was sequenced in a study of OX40 agonist ivuxolimab in advanced cancers. At the level of the study: The group had a mean age of roughly 65 years, ranged from about 20 to 90, and was around 86% male.

Method: immunoSEQ multiplex PCR; TCRdb's copy keeps in-frame clones and lacks some. The table has tens of thousands of clones, 80% to 90% seen once. CDR3 length equals 15 residues. J was trimmed by 5 bases and V by 5 bases; bases with no gene match: 8. Germline lookup yields CDR1 LNHDA and CDR2 SQIVND (reference sequence). The sequencing used CD4+ or CD8+ T cells sorted from blood, collected in a trial of the OX40 agonist ivuxolimab. The chain has TRBV19 and TRBJ2-5; 10 nucleotides match TRBD2. The receptor was derived from an adult with an advanced solid tumor such as melanoma, head and neck, liver or kidney cancer. For the CDR3, the DNA is TGTGCCAGTAGTGCCACGGGACTAGCGAGGGAGACCCAGTACTTC. It codes for CASSATGLARETQYF.